This passage covers 32 T cell receptor beta chains from one sample sequenced in a study of Ad26.COV2.S vaccination and SARS-CoV-2 variants. The method was immunoSEQ multiplex PCR; TCRdb's version includes in-frame clones alone and lacks a portion of them. The sample contains under 150,000 clones, roughly 89% of which appear only once. The sequenced sample was peripheral blood, obtained after recovery from COVID-19. The origin of the receptors is a human donor who had recovered from COVID-19.

The rearrangement links TRBV7-8 to TRBJ2-7; possible D gene TRBD1, 5 bases. Trimming pared 5 bases from V and 4 bases from J, leaving 9 bases between. Germline V gene data show CDR1 as SGHVS and CDR2 as FQNEAQ. This CDR3 has 12 residues. As DNA, the CDR3 is TGTGCCAGCAGCGGAGCAGGGTACGAGCAGTACTTC. Its translation is CASSGAGYEQYF.

The rearrangement joins TRBV9 to TRBJ2-4; D is undetermined. Trimming removed 4 bases at V and 8 bases at J, with 16 bases between. The CDR3 covers 14 residues. The germline CDR1 and CDR2 sequences are SGDLS and YYNGEE. The chain's CDR3 is CASSSYGHEDIQYF. CDR3 bases: TGTGCCAGCAGCTCTTATGGCCATGAGGACATTCAGTACTTC.

The CDR3 spells CASSSWDRSNEQYF. The CDR3 region has the DNA TGTGCCAGCAGCTCCTGGGACAGGAGCAACGAGCAGTACTTC. This sequence joins TRBV7-9 and TRBJ2-7, with 8 bases lining up with TRBD1. Germline CDR1 SEHNR, CDR2 FQNEAQ (reference sequence). CDR3 size: 14 residues. Trimming at V came to 4 bases and at J to 5 bases, leaving 7 bases not matched to a gene.

About this clone: Other nucleotide sequences in the sample specify the same CDR3. This chain joins TRBV7-9 and TRBJ1-2; D remains unclear. V shed 4 bases and J shed 0 bases, with 21 bases lying between them. This CDR3 is built from 18 residues. CDR1 is SEHNR and CDR2 is FQNEAQ in the germline V gene (reference sequence). This CDR3 is CASSSSRVTERANYGYTF. The CDR3 region has the DNA TGTGCCAGCAGCTCATCCCGGGTCACCGAAAGGGCTAACTATGGCTACACCTTC.

V gene TRBV7-4 combines with J gene TRBJ1-6, with D perhaps TRBD1 (5 bases). The CDR3 totals 15 residues. V was shortened by 4 bases and J by 10 bases, with 17 bases between the two germline ends. The V gene's germline CDR1 is SGHVT and CDR2 SQSDAQ. CDR3 loop: CASSSRGGGKSPLHF. In DNA, the CDR3 is TGTGCCAGCAGCTCTCGCGGGGGAGGTAAATCACCCCTCCACTTT.

The DNA of the CDR3 is TGTGCCAGCAGTTTGGTTAGTGGATCCGAGCAGTACTTC. It is translated as CASSLVSGSEQYF. The chain employs TRBV27 and TRBJ2-7; no clear D. The V and J ends lost 3 bases and 6 bases respectively, with 12 bases between them. The CDR3 loop spans 13 amino acids. Germline assignment: CDR1 MNHEY and CDR2 SMNVEV (reference sequence).

The chain joins TRBV9 to TRBJ2-1, with D possibly TRBD2 on 5 matching bases. The ends were cut back, 0 bases at V and 2 bases at J, with 6 bases in the middle. Germline V CDR1 and CDR2: SGDLS, YYNGEE. This CDR3 has 14 amino acids. CDR3 in amino acids: CASSVAGTYNEQFF. The CDR3 DNA sequence: TGTGCCAGCAGCGTAGCGGGGACCTACAATGAGCAGTTCTTC.

This rearrangement joins TRBV29-1 to TRBJ2-1; tentatively, D is TRBD2 (6 bases). The CDR3 length is 13 residues. The germline CDR1 and CDR2 sequences are SQVTM and ANQGSEA. With 3 bases removed from V and 2 bases from J, the gap between germline ends came to 8 bases. CDR3 sequence reads: CSVEGGTYNEQFF. In DNA form, the CDR3 reads TGCAGCGTTGAGGGGGGTACCTACAATGAGCAGTTCTTC.

The V call is TRBV28, the J call TRBJ1-6; D is ambiguous. The germline gives CDR1 MDHEN, CDR2 SYDVKM. The CDR3 is 13 amino acids. V was cut by 5 bases and J by 7 bases, with 9 bases left in between. The CDR3 reads CASSDPVNSPLHF. The DNA for the CDR3 is TGTGCCAGCAGTGATCCCGTGAATTCACCCCTCCACTTT.

The chain has TRBV5-8 and TRBJ2-5, with D uncertain. V lost 5 bases and J lost 4, with 12 bases in between. This CDR3 contains 13 residues. CDR1 is SGHTS and CDR2 is YDEGEE in the germline V gene. This CDR3 is CASRPWKGETQYF. The CDR3 DNA reads TGTGCCAGCAGGCCCTGGAAGGGAGAGACCCAGTACTTC.

This chain links TRBV10-2 with TRBJ2-5; D is undetermined. V lost 2 bases and J lost 5, with 9 bases in between. CDR1 WSHSY and CDR2 SAAADI come from the germline V gene. CDR3 length: 13 amino acids. The CDR3 here is CASSEKGWETQYF. CDR3 bases: TGCGCCAGCAGTGAGAAGGGTTGGGAGACCCAGTACTTC.

This chain links TRBV4-1 with TRBJ2-3, with D perhaps TRBD2 (6 bases). Germline V gene lookup returns CDR1 MGHRA and CDR2 YSYEKL. Trimming removed 3 bases from V and 0 bases from J, with 7 bases in between. This CDR3 comprises 14 residues. The DNA for the CDR3 is TGCGCCAGCAGCCAGGACTATAGCACAGATACGCAGTATTTT. Amino acid sequence: CASSQDYSTDTQYF.

The gene calls are TRBV7-2 and TRBJ1-2; D may be TRBD1 (5 bases). Trimming took 5 bases from V and 8 from J, leaving 15 bases between them. This CDR3 is built from 13 residues. The germline gives CDR1 SGHTA, CDR2 FQGNSA. CDR3 sequence (DNA): TGTGCCAGCAGCGGGGATGCCTGGGGGGGCTACACCTTC. Translated, it gives CASSGDAWGGYTF.

CDR3 in amino acids: CASSPLGWSYNEQFF. In DNA form, the CDR3 reads TGTGCCAGCAGCCCCTTGGGGTGGTCCTACAATGAGCAGTTCTTC. The chain joins TRBV7-9 to TRBJ2-1; D ambiguous. The CDR3 runs to 15 residues. Deletions cut 5 bases from V and 1 base from J, with 12 bases between. Germline V lookup: CDR1 SEHNR, CDR2 FQNEAQ (reference sequence).

The V and J genes are TRBV2 and TRBJ1-4, with 8 bases fitting TRBD1. The V segment lost 6 bases and the J segment 6 bases; nucleotides outside the gene matches: 15. Per germline, CDR1 SNHLY and CDR2 FYNNEI. The CDR3 runs to 17 residues. CDR3 loop: CASRQGAGRVSDEKLFF. The CDR3 DNA reads TGTGCCAGCAGGCAGGGGGCGGGAAGGGTCTCGGATGAAAAACTGTTTTTT. Based on the CDR3 plus reference TRBV2 and TRBJ1-4, the full variable domain is EPEVTQTPSHQVTQMGQEVILRCVPISNHLYFYWYRQILGQKVEFLVSFYNNEISEKSEIFDDQFSVERPDGSNFTLKIRSTKLEDSAMYFCASRQGAGRVSDEKLFFGSGTQLSVL.

The chain is built from TRBV12-3 or TRBV12-4 and TRBJ1-5; tentatively, D is TRBD1 (5 bases). The V end lost 3 bases, the J end lost 6 bases, and 9 bases lay between the germline ends. This CDR3 is 13 amino acids long. The CDR3 region is CASSLGVGQPQHF. For the CDR3, the DNA is TGTGCCAGCAGTTTGGGGGTCGGTCAGCCCCAGCATTTT.

V and J are TRBV7-8 and TRBJ2-2, with D possibly being TRBD1 or TRBD2 (6 bases each). The CDR3 is 16 residues long. Germline CDR1 is SGHVS and CDR2 is FQNEAQ. Trimming shortened V by 3 bases and J by 0 bases, and 11 bases separated the two germline ends. CDR3 DNA sequence: TGTGCCAGCAGCTTTGGGGGGCCCACGAACACCGGGGAGCTGTTTTTT. This gives the protein CASSFGGPTNTGELFF.

V usage is TRBV13 and J usage is TRBJ2-3; a weak D match, TRBD2 (7 bases). CDR3 length: 17 residues. Germline V CDR1 and CDR2: PRHDT, FYEKMQ (reference sequence). Trimming shortened V by 5 bases and J by 2 bases, and 20 bases separated the two germline ends. CDR3 sequence reads: CASSGEWPGGHTDTQYF. CDR3 sequence (DNA): TGTGCCAGCAGCGGGGAATGGCCGGGGGGCCACACAGATACGCAGTATTTT.

In this sample, this clone turned up once. The V call is TRBV3-1 (or the pseudogene TRBV3-2), the J call TRBJ2-7; D is uncertain. Trimming shortened V by 0 bases and J by 0 bases, and 6 bases separated the two germline ends. Germline V lookup: CDR1 LGHDT, CDR2 YNNKEL (reference sequence). This CDR3 is 14 amino acids long. The CDR3 here is CASSQDLVSYEQYF. The CDR3 DNA is TGTGCCAGCAGCCAAGATCTGGTCTCCTACGAGCAGTACTTC.

This chain joins TRBV5-4 and TRBJ2-1, with D uncertain. Deletions cut 0 bases from V and 8 bases from J, with 18 bases between. Per germline, CDR1 SGHNT and CDR2 YYREEE (reference sequence). There are 16 residues in the CDR3. The CDR3: CASSLAGLTPSDEQFF. CDR3 nucleotides: TGTGCCAGCAGCTTGGCAGGCCTGACTCCGTCAGATGAGCAGTTCTTC.

The chain is built from TRBV28 and TRBJ2-2; 9 bases align to TRBD2. The V segment lost 2 bases and the J segment 5 bases; nucleotides outside the gene matches: 6. Germline V gene sequence: CDR1 MDHEN, CDR2 SYDVKM. The CDR3 has 16 residues. The CDR3 region has the DNA TGTGCCAGCAGTTTAATGCGGGGGGGCCTGACCGGGGAGCTGTTTTTT. It specifies CASSLMRGGLTGELFF.

The V gene is TRBV7-2, the J gene TRBJ1-3, with D perhaps TRBD1 (6 bases). Germline V CDR1 and CDR2: SGHTA, FQGNSA. The CDR3 runs to 16 residues. V gave up 5 bases and J gave up 4 bases, with 18 bases separating them. The DNA for the CDR3 is TGTGCCAGCAGCCGGTTCAGGGCAGGGGACGGAAACACCATATATTTT. It specifies CASSRFRAGDGNTIYF.

The rearrangement links TRBV24-1 to TRBJ1-2; TRBD1 aligns across 7 bases. Unmatched junction bases numbered 5, after V lost 3 bases and J lost 5 bases. The CDR3 totals 14 residues. Germline-derived CDR1 and CDR2 are KGHDR and SFDVKD. The CDR3 here is CATSDQTGLYGYTF. DNA for the CDR3: TGTGCCACCAGTGATCAGACAGGGTTGTATGGCTACACCTTC.

About this clone: The sample has other DNA sequences that encode this CDR3 too. The chain has TRBV28 and TRBJ2-7, with D hard to call. This CDR3 has 11 residues. CDR1 is MDHEN and CDR2 is SYDVKM in the germline V gene. V dropped 2 bases and J dropped 6 bases, with 5 bases sitting between them. The CDR3 nucleotides are TGTGCCAGCAGTTTAGAACTCGAGCAGTACTTC. Residues: CASSLELEQYF.

The chain is built from TRBV6-6 and TRBJ1-3, with D hard to call. The CDR3 runs 12 residues. The V gene's germline CDR1 is MNHNY and CDR2 SVGAGI (reference sequence). V shed 8 bases and J shed 4 bases, with 9 bases lying between them. The CDR3 is CASVRSGNTIYF. The CDR3 region has the DNA TGTGCCAGCGTCCGCTCCGGAAACACCATATATTTT.

The V call is TRBV3-1 (or the pseudogene TRBV3-2), the J call TRBJ1-1, with D uncertain. V gave up 6 bases and J gave up 4 bases, with 15 bases separating them. Germline V gene sequence: CDR1 LGHDT, CDR2 YNNKEL (reference sequence). The CDR3 runs to 14 residues. The CDR3 region is CASRPLSGGTEAFF. The CDR3 bases are TGTGCCAGCAGACCCCTTTCAGGAGGCACTGAAGCTTTCTTT.

This chain uses TRBV18 with TRBJ2-6, with D uncertain. Trimming removed 6 bases at V and 1 base at J, with 16 bases between. Germline CDR1 is KGHSH and CDR2 is LQKENI. CDR3 length: 17 amino acids. The CDR3 bases are TGTGCCAGCTCCCCTACCCCCGGGCTGTCTGGGGCCAACGTCCTGACTTTC. As protein: CASSPTPGLSGANVLTF.

The chain combines TRBV18 with TRBJ1-1; D is undetermined. V lost 2 bases and J 5 bases, leaving 12 bases between the germline ends. The CDR3 has 14 amino acids. Germline V gives CDR1 KGHSH, CDR2 LQKENI. CDR3 nucleotides: TGTGCCAGCTCACCAAATCTCGGGCGAACTGAAGCTTTCTTT. Protein: CASSPNLGRTEAFF.

The rearrangement joins TRBV20-1 to TRBJ2-7, with D perhaps TRBD1 (5 bases). The CDR3 has 11 residues. V was pared by 5 bases and J by 3 bases, with 8 bases between. Germline lookup yields CDR1 DFQATT and CDR2 SNEGSKA (reference sequence). CDR3 nucleotide sequence: TGCAGTGCTTTACAGGACTACGAGCAGTACTTC. It encodes CSALQDYEQYF.

DNA of the CDR3: TGTGCCATCAGTGAGTCCTATGGCTACACCTTC. Translation: CAISESYGYTF. The V call is TRBV10-3, the J call TRBJ1-2; no reliable D call. Germline values: CDR1 ENHRY, CDR2 SYGVKD. This CDR3 comprises 11 residues. V shed 0 bases and J shed 4 bases, with 0 bases lying between them.

V is TRBV12-3 or TRBV12-4 and J is TRBJ1-3; D call uncertain. Trimming stripped 7 bases from V and 5 bases from J, with 9 bases between. There are 12 residues in the CDR3. In DNA, the CDR3 is TGTGCCAGCACCACGGGTCGAAACACCATATATTTT. Amino acid sequence: CASTTGRNTIYF.

This clone came up once. The chain combines TRBV4-2 with TRBJ1-3, with 7 bases that match TRBD1. The germline V gene has CDR1 LGHNA and CDR2 YNFKEQ. This CDR3 has 16 amino acids. Losses at the gene ends were 0 bases for V and 4 bases for J; bases not matched to a gene: 6. The CDR3 here is CASSQESRGGGNTIYF. In DNA, the CDR3 is TGTGCCAGCAGCCAAGAGAGCAGGGGGGGAGGAAACACCATATATTTT.